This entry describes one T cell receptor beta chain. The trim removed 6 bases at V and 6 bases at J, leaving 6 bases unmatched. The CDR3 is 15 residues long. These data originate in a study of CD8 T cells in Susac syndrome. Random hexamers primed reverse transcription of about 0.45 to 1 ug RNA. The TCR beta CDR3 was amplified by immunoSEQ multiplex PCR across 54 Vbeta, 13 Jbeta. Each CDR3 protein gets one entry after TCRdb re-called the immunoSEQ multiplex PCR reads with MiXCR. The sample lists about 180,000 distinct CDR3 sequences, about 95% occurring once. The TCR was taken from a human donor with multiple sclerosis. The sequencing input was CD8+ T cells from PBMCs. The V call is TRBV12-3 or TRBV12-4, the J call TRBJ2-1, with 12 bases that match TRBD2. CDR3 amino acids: CASRPGLAGINEQFF. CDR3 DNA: TGTGCCAGCAGGCCCGGACTAGCGGGAATCAATGAGCAGTTCTTC.